The sequence of this TCR beta chain was determined in a study of cytomegalovirus exposure and HLA in healthy donors. Remarks on this clone: As yet, its antigen is unknown.

Study-wide findings and caveats: The classifier was said to identify cytomegalovirus status with high specificity and sensitivity.

PCR primers comprised 60 Vbeta and 13 Jbeta primers. Generated by immunoSEQ multiplex PCR, the TCRdb table keeps only in-frame clones and is missing some. The sample's table shows about 48,000 clones. The sample consisted of PBMCs. The TCR comes from a male donor in good health and CMV-seropositive.

CDR3 region: CASSIGHGSYEQYF. The DNA for the CDR3 is TGTGCCAGTAGTATTGGACATGGCTCCTACGAGCAGTACTTC. The J gene is TRBJ2-7, the V gene TRBV19; the D gene is possibly TRBD1 (5 bases). Germline assignment: CDR1 LNHDA and CDR2 SQIVND (reference sequence). V lost 3 bases to trimming and J lost 0 bases, with 9 bases between them. The CDR3 sequence is 14 residues long.